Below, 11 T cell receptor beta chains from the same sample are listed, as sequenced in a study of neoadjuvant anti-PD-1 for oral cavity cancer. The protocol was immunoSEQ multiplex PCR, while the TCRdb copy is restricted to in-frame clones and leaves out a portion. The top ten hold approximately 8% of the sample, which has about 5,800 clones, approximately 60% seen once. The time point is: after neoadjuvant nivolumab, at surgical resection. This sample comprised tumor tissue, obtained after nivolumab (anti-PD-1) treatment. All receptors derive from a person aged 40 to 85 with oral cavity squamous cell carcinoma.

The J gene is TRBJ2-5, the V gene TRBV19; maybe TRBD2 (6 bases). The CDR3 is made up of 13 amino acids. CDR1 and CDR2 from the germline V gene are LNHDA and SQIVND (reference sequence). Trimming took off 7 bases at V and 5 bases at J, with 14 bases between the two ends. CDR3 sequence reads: CASNSRGRETQYF. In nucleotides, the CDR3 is TGTGCCAGTAATTCGCGGGGACGGGAGACCCAGTACTTC. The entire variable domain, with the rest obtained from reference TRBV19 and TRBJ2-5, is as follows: DGGITQSPKYLFRKEGQNVTLSCEQNLNHDAMYWYRQDPGQGLRLIYYSQIVNDFQKGDIAEGYSVSREKKESFPLTVTSAQKNPTAFYLCASNSRGRETQYFGPGTRLLVL.

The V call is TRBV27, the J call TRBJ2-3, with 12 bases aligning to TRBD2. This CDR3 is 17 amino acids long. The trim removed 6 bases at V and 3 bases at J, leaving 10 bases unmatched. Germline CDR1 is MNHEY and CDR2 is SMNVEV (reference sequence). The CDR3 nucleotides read TGTGCCAGCAGACCCGTCAGACTAGCGGGAGCAACAGATACGCAGTATTTT. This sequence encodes CASRPVRLAGATDTQYF.

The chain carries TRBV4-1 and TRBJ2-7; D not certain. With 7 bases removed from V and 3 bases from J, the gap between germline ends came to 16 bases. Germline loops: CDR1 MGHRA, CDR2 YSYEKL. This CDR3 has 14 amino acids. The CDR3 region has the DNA TGCGCCAGCACCCGCTATGAAGGCTACTACGAGCAGTACTTC. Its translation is CASTRYEGYYEQYF.

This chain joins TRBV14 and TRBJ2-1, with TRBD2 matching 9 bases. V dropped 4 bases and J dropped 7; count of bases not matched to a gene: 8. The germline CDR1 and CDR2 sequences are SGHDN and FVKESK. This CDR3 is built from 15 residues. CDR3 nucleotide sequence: TGTGCCAGCAGCCTAGCGGGAGAGGTTAGTAATGAGCAGTTCTTC. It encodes CASSLAGEVSNEQFF.

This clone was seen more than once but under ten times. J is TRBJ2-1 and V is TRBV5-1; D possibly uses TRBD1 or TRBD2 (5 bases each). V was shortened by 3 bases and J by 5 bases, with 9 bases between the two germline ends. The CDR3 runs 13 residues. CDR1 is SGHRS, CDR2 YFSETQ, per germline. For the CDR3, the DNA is TGCGCCAGCAGCTCAAGAGGGGACAATGAGCAGTTCTTC. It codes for CASSSRGDNEQFF.

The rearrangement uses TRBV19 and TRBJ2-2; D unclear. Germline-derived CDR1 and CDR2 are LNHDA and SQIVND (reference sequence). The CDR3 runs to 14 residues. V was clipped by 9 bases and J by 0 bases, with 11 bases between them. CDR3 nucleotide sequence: TGTGCCAGCAAGTGGGCTTCGAACACCGGGGAGCTGTTTTTT. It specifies CASKWASNTGELFF. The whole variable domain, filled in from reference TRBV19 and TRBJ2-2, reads DGGITQSPKYLFRKEGQNVTLSCEQNLNHDAMYWYRQDPGQGLRLIYYSQIVNDFQKGDIAEGYSVSREKKESFPLTVTSAQKNPTAFYLCASKWASNTGELFFGEGSRLTVL.

CDR3 sequence: CASSYGEARVNSPLHF. The CDR3 nucleotides read TGTGCCAGCAGTTACGGGGAGGCCAGGGTAAATTCACCCCTCCACTTT. The V call is TRBV6-5, the J call TRBJ1-6, with D tentatively TRBD1 (5 bases). CDR3 length: 16 residues. CDR1 MNHEY and CDR2 SVGAGI come from the germline V gene. V lost 2 bases, J lost 7 bases, and 15 bases lay in between.

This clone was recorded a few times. DNA of the CDR3: TGTGCCAGCAGTGGATACAGGGGAATGGTGTCTGGAAACACCATATATTTT. It translates to CASSGYRGMVSGNTIYF. This chain connects TRBV6-1 to TRBJ1-3; 7 bases map to TRBD1. There are 17 residues in the CDR3. The germline V gene encodes CDR1 MNHNS and CDR2 SASEGT. V dropped 4 bases and J dropped 1; count of bases not matched to a gene: 10.

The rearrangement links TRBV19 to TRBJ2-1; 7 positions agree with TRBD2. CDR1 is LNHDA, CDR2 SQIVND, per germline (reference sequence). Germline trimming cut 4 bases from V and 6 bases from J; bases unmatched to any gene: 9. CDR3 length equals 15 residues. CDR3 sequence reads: CASSTDRDYLNEQFF. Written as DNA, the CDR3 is TGTGCCAGTAGTACCGACCGGGACTACCTCAATGAGCAGTTCTTC.

In nucleotides, the CDR3 is TGCGCCAGCAGCTTGGTGGCAGGGGGCCAGTACGAGCAGTACTTC. It codes for CASSLVAGGQYEQYF. The chain is built from TRBV5-1 and TRBJ2-7; 8 bases fit TRBD1. The ends lost 0 bases at V and 4 bases at J; junction bases unmatched: 6. The germline CDR1 and CDR2 sequences are SGHRS and YFSETQ. This CDR3 is built from 15 residues.

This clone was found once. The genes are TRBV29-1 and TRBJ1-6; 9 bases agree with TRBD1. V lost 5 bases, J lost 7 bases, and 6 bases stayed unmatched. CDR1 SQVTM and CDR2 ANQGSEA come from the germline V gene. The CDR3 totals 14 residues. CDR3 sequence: CSVSGTGMNSPLHF. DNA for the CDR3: TGCAGCGTTAGTGGGACAGGGATGAATTCACCCCTCCACTTT. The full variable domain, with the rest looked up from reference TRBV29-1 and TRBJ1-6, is SAVISQKPSRDICQRGTSLTIQCQVDSQVTMMFWYRQQPGQSLTLIATANQGSEATYESGFVIDKFPISRPNLTFSTLTVSNMSPEDSSIYLCSVSGTGMNSPLHFGNGTRLTVT.